This record covers a single TCR beta chain. A few counts support this clone. Its antigen remains undetermined. Base quality data are lacking; no much larger clone is found one base away. This entry comes from a study of beta chain features in type 1 diabetes listed by TCRdb under 2018. Regarding the complete study: No differences in mean age, gender distribution, total cell number or subset yield were found between patients and healthy donors. A total of around 110,000,000 sorted cells were examined across all samples, and RNA yield correlated strongly with the number of cells per subset. In the study, TCRB repertoires of sorted circulating CD4+ T cell subsets from recently diagnosed type 1 diabetes patients were compared with those of matched healthy donors. Regulatory and stem cell-like memory subsets were isolated from only 8 patients and roughly eight healthy donors, whereas naive and central memory subsets came from all 28 donors. The paper's findings and limits, for the study overall: Naive, central memory and regulatory TCRB repertoires appeared to be more alike among patients than among healthy donors. Because cDNA rather than genomic DNA was sequenced, highly expressing activated cells could have been over-represented, although no difference in activation and CD3 levels was found between groups. Because the HLA sub-analyses included only small numbers of individuals, any influence of HLA type on TCRB rearrangement was left unresolved. Shorter templates might have been favored by PCR, but patient and control samples were amplified and corrected together, so both groups would have been affected equally by any skew. Patients with type 1 diabetes made fewer insertions and deleted more nucleotides at VDJ recombination sites, implying thymic rearrangement abnormalities. In all four CD4+ subsets, TCRB CDR3 length was moderately but significantly shorter in type 1 diabetes patients.

The entire isolated RNA was reverse transcribed using the High Capacity cDNA Reverse Transcription Kit, and thus expressed TCRB transcripts were sequenced. Deep immunoSEQ sequencing was applied to naive, central memory and regulatory T cell samples, giving an average of roughly 3.5 million total reads per sample. Sorted cells were lysed in RLT buffer, and RNA was extracted using DNase-treated RNeasy Micro or Mini kits according to cell number. Each cell subset was processed on its own to prevent cross-contamination, while patient and healthy donor samples were processed together. TCRB sequences were amplified from cDNA with the immunoSEQ multiplex PCR, producing 87-bp fragments spanning the CDR3 region. The amplicons were sequenced using the Illumina HiSeq platform. Concerning the study's data processing: PCR bias was corrected computationally using synthetic template baselines, and reads within Hamming distance 2 were collapsed, with unmergeable singletons discarded. Reads were aligned to IMGT to assign V, D and J genes, CDR3 length, and insertions or deletions at six rearrangement sites. Within each subset, clonotype counts were normalized to the number of sorted cells before true diversity and Gini coefficients were calculated with the tcR R package. The overlap coefficient, calculated on TCRB nucleotide sequences, was used to measure repertoire sharing. Out-of-frame TCRB sequences from naive cells were analyzed to stand in for the pre-selection repertoire. Entries here come from immuneACCESS through TCRdb and include only in-frame sequences with V and J called. Some clones fail to appear in such tables; in the studies checked, an unresolved V gene covers under half of the shortfall, and the cause of the remainder is unknown. That table gives V, J and clone size, and the DNA gave D and trimming. This sample is represented by roughly 400,000 clones; around 13% of them were singletons. Jointly, the top ten make up less than 0.04% of the sample.

Each donor gave one peripheral blood draw, roughly 120 mL on average, collected into heparinised tubes. A BD FACSAria II was used to sort naive, central memory, regulatory and stem cell-like memory CD4+ T cells with a panel that included CD45RO, CCR7, CD25, CD127, CD95 and CD27. Every sorted population had a purity above 95%. PBMCs were separated immediately by Lymphoprep density gradient centrifugation and were stained directly, without being cultured. Samples were stained and sorted in pairs, with one healthy donor and one patient per experiment, so that batch effects were minimized. From its cysteine to its phenylalanine, the CDR3 spans 15 amino acids. CDR3 DNA is the only sequence kept; it has 45 bases, read in frame from the first base. Between the V and J ends, shortened by 6 bases and 0 bases respectively, the junction contains 12 bases. The germline V gene sets CDR1 to MGHDK and CDR2 to SYGVNS.

The V gene is TRBV25-1 and the J gene is TRBJ1-3, with the D gene call left open. The sequenced material came from naive CD4+ T cells from blood. In the paper's terms, the cell subset or site label means: true naive CD4+ T cells. This receptor was identified in a man between 25 and 39 years old in good health. The sequenced DNA is TGTGCCAGCAGGGAGACCCTTACCTCTGGAAACACCATATATTTT. Its protein reads: CASRETLTSGNTIYF.